This T cell receptor (beta chain) was found in a study of T cell responses to AZD1222 COVID-19 vaccine. Whole-study findings and limits: Two AZD1222 doses significantly raised spike-specific TCR breadth and depth over controls. The donors showed a predominance of white British ancestry and of females, with possible underestimation of clonal diversity.

Profiling relied on immunoSEQ multiplex PCR, and the TCRdb table lists in-frame clones only, not all of them. The sample includes 130,000 or so clones, 92% seen only once; the top ten take 0.9% to 1.2%. This clone has more than one count but fewer than ten. The antigen is undetermined. CDR1 and CDR2 from the germline V gene are SGHRS and YFSETQ. This CDR3 comprises 15 residues. The V and J ends lost 4 bases and 5 bases respectively, with 18 bases between them. The input for sequencing was peripheral blood, taken on day 0 of AZD1222 vaccination. This sequence originates from an adult in good health. J is TRBJ2-5 and V is TRBV5-1, with a tentative D call TRBD2 (6 bases). CDR3 sequence (DNA): TGCGCCAGCAGCCCGGGACCTACCGGAGGGGAGACCCAGTACTTC. Its protein product is CASSPGPTGGETQYF.